Described below is a single T cell receptor (beta chain) sequence and its context. This sample is drawn from a study of blood T cell repertoires in COVID-19. Study-wide context: The cDNA or gDNA used as material had been derived from T cells, B-cell-depleted T cells, or PBMCs.

Per the original methods: Amplification from reference gene primers served as the basis for estimated nucleated cell counts. TCRdb keeps only in-frame clones here, not all; method: immunoSEQ multiplex PCR. V, J and clone size were drawn from that table, and D and trimming were deduced from the DNA. The sample consists of more than 65,000 clones, about 80% of them appearing once. The sequencing sample was made of peripheral blood. The receptor comes from a human donor in a cohort sampled during active COVID-19.

Written as DNA, the CDR3 is TGTGCCAGCAGTTCCCACGGACAGGGGCTGGACACTGAAGCTTTCTTT. It encodes CASSSHGQGLDTEAFF. The chain carries TRBV27 and TRBJ1-1; 9 positions agree with TRBD1. CDR3 length: 16 residues. The V gene end was trimmed by 4 bases and the J gene end by 3 bases; junction bases not matched to a gene: 9. CDR1 and CDR2 from the germline V gene are MNHEY and SMNVEV (reference sequence).